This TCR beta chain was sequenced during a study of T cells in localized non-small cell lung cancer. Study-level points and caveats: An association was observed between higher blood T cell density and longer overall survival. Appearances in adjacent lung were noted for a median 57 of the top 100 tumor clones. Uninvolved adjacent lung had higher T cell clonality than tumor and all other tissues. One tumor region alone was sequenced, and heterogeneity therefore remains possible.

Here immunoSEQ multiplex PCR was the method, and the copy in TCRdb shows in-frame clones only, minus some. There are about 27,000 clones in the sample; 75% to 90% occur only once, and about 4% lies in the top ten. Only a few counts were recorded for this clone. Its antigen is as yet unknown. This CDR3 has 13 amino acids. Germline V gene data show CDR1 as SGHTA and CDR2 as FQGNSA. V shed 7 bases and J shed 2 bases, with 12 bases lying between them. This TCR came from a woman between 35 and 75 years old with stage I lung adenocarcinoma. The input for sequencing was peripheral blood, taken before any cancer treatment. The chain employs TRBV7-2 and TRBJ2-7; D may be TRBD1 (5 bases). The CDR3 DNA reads TGTGCCAGCACAGCCAGGGCCCCCTACGAGCAGTACTTC. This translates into CASTARAPYEQYF.